This T cell receptor (beta chain) was obtained from a study of T cell responses to AZD1222 COVID-19 vaccine. The ends were cut back, 4 bases at V and 0 bases at J, with 10 bases in the middle. In germline, CDR1 is LGHDT, CDR2 YNNKEL (reference sequence). The CDR3 runs 15 residues. Study-wide findings and caveats: Targeting of unmutated variant regions was reportedly seen in nearly half of spike-specific TCRs. White British people made up most donors, females outnumbered males, and clonal diversity was possibly underestimated. Dominant CD4 TCR responses targeted spike regions 160-218 and 743-854.

Only a few counts were recorded for this clone. Its antigen is undetermined. Method: immunoSEQ multiplex PCR; TCRdb's copy keeps in-frame clones and lacks some. Of approximately 110,000 clones in the sample, just under 90% were seen once. The receptor comes from an adult in good health. The chain carries TRBV3-1 (or the pseudogene TRBV3-2) and TRBJ1-3; D gene unclear. Sequenced here: peripheral blood, sampled on day 0 of AZD1222 vaccination. CDR3: CASSRSQASGNTIYF. The CDR3 coding sequence is TGTGCCAGCAGCCGCAGCCAGGCCTCTGGAAACACCATATATTTT.